One sample yielded the 7 T cell receptor beta chains listed below, sequenced in a study of blood T cell repertoires in COVID-19. TCRdb's table, derived via immunoSEQ multiplex PCR, lists solely in-frame clones and lacks some. The sample has more than 300,000 clones; roughly nine tenths are singletons. The sample was PBMCs or T cells enriched from blood (not recorded which). The receptor set was obtained from a woman between 25 and 40 years old who had recovered from COVID-19.

The V gene is TRBV28, the J gene TRBJ1-2; D is unclear. The CDR3 is made up of 13 amino acids. V lost 11 bases and J 2 bases, leaving 15 bases between the germline ends. Germline CDR1 and CDR2: MDHEN and SYDVKM. Here the CDR3 reads CADSTTRNYGYTF. In nucleotides, the CDR3 is TGTGCCGATTCGACGACTCGAAACTATGGCTACACCTTC.

This chain uses TRBV6-5 with TRBJ2-7; 7 bases align to TRBD1. This CDR3 contains 14 residues. Trimming took 2 bases from V and 2 from J; bases not matched to a gene: 3. Germline CDR1 is MNHEY and CDR2 is SVGAGI. DNA of the CDR3: TGTGCCAGCAGTTACGACAGGGTCCCCTACGAGCAGTACTTC. Its translation is CASSYDRVPYEQYF.

The chain carries TRBV2 and TRBJ2-5, with a weak D call TRBD2 (5 bases). The germline V gene encodes CDR1 SNHLY and CDR2 FYNNEI. Deletions cut 3 bases from V and 2 bases from J, with 10 bases between. The CDR3 length is 14 residues. The CDR3 nucleotides are TGTGCCAGCAGTGATTACGGGAAGCAAGAGACCCAGTACTTC. Amino acid sequence: CASSDYGKQETQYF.

The DNA of the CDR3 is TGTGCCAGCACCATAGAACAGGGAGGGGAGCTGTTTTTT. Translation gives CASTIEQGGELFF. This rearrangement joins TRBV12-3 or TRBV12-4 to TRBJ2-2; tentative D call: TRBD1 (6 bases). V was trimmed by 7 bases and J by 8 bases, leaving 14 bases between them. The CDR3 spans 13 residues.

The rearrangement links TRBV28 to TRBJ1-2; weak D call: TRBD1 (5 bases). The CDR3 has 14 amino acids. CDR1 and CDR2 (germline): MDHEN, SYDVKM. Trimming took 5 bases from V and 4 from J, leaving 14 bases between them. In nucleotides, the CDR3 is TGTGCCAGCAGTACAGGCGGGGTAAGCTATGGCTACACCTTC. Its protein is CASSTGGVSYGYTF.

J is TRBJ2-1 and V is TRBV11-3, with TRBD2 identical over 16 bases. From germline, CDR1 is SGHNT and CDR2 YENEEA. The CDR3 has 18 residues. V lost 3 bases, J lost 7 bases, and 9 bases stayed unmatched. CDR3 sequence reads: CASSFSGLAGGPWNEQFF. DNA for the CDR3: TGTGCCAGCAGCTTCTCGGGACTAGCGGGAGGGCCGTGGAATGAGCAGTTCTTC. Looking up the rest from reference TRBV11-3 and TRBJ2-1 gives the full variable domain: EAGVVQSPRYKIIEKKQPVAFWCNPISGHNTLYWYLQNLGQGPELLIRYENEEAVDDSQLPKDRFSAERLKGVDSTLKIQPAELGDSAVYLCASSFSGLAGGPWNEQFFGPGTRLTVL.

The V call is TRBV27, the J call TRBJ2-7, with 9 nucleotides matching TRBD2. Looked up from germline, CDR1 is MNHEY and CDR2 is SMNVEV (reference sequence). The V gene end was trimmed by 6 bases and the J gene end by 1 base; junction bases not matched to a gene: 4. CDR3 size: 14 residues. The CDR3: CASRVAGVSYEQYF. CDR3 coding DNA: TGTGCCAGCAGGGTAGCGGGAGTGTCCTACGAGCAGTACTTC.